This T cell receptor beta chain was documented in a study of blood T cell repertoires in COVID-19. The wider study: Material from acute and convalescent COVID-19 was sourced from the United States, Italy and Spain.

Germline V gene data show CDR1 as SNHLY and CDR2 as FYNNEI. With 6 bases removed from V and 4 bases from J, the gap between germline ends came to 21 bases. The CDR3 contains 17 residues. Original methodology: Estimates of nucleated cell counts were drawn from the amplification of reference gene primers. The method was immunoSEQ multiplex PCR; TCRdb's version includes in-frame clones alone and lacks a portion of them. V, J and clone size derive from that table, while D and trimming were established from the DNA sequence. The sample has some 700,000 clones; over 80% are singletons. The chain is built from TRBV2 and TRBJ2-2, with D possibly matching TRBD1 (5 bases). The sequenced sample consisted of peripheral blood. The origin of this receptor is a young woman with acute or convalescent COVID-19. CDR3 nucleotide sequence: TGTGCCAGCAGGGGGCCCCCGGACCCTGTATTCACCGGGGAGCTGTTTTTT. This codes for CASRGPPDPVFTGELFF.